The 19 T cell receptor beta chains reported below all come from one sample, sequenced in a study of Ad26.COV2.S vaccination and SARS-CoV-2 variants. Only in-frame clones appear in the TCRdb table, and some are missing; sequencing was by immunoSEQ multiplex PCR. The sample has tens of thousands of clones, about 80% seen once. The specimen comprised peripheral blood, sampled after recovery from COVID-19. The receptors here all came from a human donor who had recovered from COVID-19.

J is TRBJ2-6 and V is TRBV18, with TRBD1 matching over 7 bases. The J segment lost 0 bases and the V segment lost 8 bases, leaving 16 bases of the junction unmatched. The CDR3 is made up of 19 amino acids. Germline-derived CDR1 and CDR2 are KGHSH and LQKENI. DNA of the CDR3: TGTGCCAGCCTCCACGCCGGACAGGCCGGAACCTCTGGGGCCAACGTCCTGACTTTC. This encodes CASLHAGQAGTSGANVLTF.

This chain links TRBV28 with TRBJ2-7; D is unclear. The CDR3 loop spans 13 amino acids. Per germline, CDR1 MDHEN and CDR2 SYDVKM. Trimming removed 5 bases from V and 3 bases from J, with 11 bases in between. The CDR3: CASSPTTIYEQYF. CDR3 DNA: TGTGCCAGCAGTCCTACTACGATCTACGAGCAGTACTTC.

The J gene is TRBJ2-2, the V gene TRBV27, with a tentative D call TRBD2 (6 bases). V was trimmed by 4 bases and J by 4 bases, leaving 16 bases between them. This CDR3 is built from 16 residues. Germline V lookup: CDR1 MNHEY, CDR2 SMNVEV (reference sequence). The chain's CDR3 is CASSSPGTAFTGELFF. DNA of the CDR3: TGTGCCAGCAGTTCCCCCGGGACTGCCTTCACCGGGGAGCTGTTTTTT.

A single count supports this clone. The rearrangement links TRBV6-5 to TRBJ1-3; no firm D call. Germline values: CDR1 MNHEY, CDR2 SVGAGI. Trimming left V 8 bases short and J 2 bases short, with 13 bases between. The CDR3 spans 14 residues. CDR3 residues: CASRSLSPGNTIYF. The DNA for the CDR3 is TGTGCCAGCCGCAGTCTATCCCCTGGAAACACCATATATTTT.

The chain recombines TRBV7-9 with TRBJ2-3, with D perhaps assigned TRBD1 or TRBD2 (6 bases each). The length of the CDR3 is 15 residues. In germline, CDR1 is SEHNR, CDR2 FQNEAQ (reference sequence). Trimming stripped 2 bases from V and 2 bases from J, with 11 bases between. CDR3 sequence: CASSLRRGSTDTQYF. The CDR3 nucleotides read TGTGCCAGCAGCTTAAGGAGGGGGTCCACAGATACGCAGTATTTT. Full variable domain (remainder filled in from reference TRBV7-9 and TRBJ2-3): DTGVSQNPRHKITKRGQNVTFRCDPISEHNRLYWYRQTLGQGPEFLTYFQNEAQLEKSRLLSDRFSAERPKGSFSTLEIQRTEQGDSAMYLCASSLRRGSTDTQYFGPGTRLTVL.

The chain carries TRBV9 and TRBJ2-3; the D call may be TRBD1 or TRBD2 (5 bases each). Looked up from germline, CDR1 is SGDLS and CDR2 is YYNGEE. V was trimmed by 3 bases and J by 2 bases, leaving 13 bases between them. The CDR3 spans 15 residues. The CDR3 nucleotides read TGTGCCAGCAGCGCCTGGGACCGTTACACAGATACGCAGTATTTT. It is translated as CASSAWDRYTDTQYF.

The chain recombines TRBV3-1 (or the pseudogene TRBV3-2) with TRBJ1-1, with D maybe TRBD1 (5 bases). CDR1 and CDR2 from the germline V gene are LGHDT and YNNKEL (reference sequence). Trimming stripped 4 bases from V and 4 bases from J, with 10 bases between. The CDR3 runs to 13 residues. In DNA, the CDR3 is TGTGCCAGCAGCCCCTTCGGGGGCACTGAAGCTTTCTTT. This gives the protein CASSPFGGTEAFF.

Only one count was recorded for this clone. CDR3 loop: CASSVAAHLAETQYF. In DNA, the CDR3 is TGTGCCAGCAGCGTAGCGGCACACCTAGCGGAGACCCAGTACTTC. The J gene is TRBJ2-5, the V gene TRBV9; D might be TRBD2 (6 bases). Germline-derived CDR1 and CDR2 are SGDLS and YYNGEE. V dropped 0 bases and J dropped 5 bases, with 14 bases sitting between them. The CDR3 consists of 15 residues.

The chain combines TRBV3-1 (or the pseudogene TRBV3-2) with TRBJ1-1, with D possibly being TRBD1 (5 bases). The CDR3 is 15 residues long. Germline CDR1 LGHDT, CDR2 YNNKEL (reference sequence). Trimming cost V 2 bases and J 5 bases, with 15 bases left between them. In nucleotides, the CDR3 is TGTGCCAGCAGCCAATCTGGGCAGGGAGGGACTGAAGCTTTCTTT. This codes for CASSQSGQGGTEAFF.

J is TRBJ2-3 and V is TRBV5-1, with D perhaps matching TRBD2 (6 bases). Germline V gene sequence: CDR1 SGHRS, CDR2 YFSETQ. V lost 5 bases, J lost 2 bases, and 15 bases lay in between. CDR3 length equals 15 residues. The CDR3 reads CASSFIGTYTDTQYF. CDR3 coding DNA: TGCGCCAGCAGTTTCATCGGGACTTACACAGATACGCAGTATTTT.

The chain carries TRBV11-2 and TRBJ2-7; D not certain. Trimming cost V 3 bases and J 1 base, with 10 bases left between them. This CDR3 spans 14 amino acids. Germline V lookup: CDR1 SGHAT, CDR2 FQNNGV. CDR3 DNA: TGTGCCAGCAGCTTTTTGACTCGGTCCTACGAGCAGTACTTC. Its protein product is CASSFLTRSYEQYF.

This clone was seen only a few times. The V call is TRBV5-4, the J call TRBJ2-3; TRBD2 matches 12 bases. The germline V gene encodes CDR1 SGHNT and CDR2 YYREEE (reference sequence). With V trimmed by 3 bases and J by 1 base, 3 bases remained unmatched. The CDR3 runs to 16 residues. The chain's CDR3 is CASSSTSGGRTDTQYF. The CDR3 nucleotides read TGTGCCAGCAGCTCCACTAGCGGGGGGCGCACAGATACGCAGTATTTT.

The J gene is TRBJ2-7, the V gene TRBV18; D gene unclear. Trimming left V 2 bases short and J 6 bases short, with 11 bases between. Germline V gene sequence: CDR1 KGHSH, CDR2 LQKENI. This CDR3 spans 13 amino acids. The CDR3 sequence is CASSPTSWGEQYV. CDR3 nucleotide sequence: TGTGCCAGCTCACCAACGTCTTGGGGCGAGCAGTACGTC.

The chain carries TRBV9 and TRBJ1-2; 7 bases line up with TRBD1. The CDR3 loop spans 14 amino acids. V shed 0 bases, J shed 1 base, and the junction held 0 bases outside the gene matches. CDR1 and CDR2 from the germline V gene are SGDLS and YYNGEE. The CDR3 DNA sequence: TGTGCCAGCAGCGTAGGACAGGGTAACTATGGCTACACCTTC. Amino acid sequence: CASSVGQGNYGYTF.

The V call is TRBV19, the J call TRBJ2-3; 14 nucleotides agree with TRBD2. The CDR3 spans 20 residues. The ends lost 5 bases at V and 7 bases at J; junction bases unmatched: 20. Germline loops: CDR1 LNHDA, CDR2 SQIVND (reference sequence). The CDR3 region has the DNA TGTGCCAGTAGTTCGACCCCGGGACTAGCGGGAGCGGGGGAGAGGTATACGCAGTATTTT. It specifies CASSSTPGLAGAGERYTQYF. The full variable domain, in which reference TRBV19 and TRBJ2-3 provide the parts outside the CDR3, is DGGITQSPKYLFRKEGQNVTLSCEQNLNHDAMYWYRQDPGQGLRLIYYSQIVNDFQKGDIAEGYSVSREKKESFPLTVTSAQKNPTAFYLCASSSTPGLAGAGERYTQYFGPGTRLTVL.

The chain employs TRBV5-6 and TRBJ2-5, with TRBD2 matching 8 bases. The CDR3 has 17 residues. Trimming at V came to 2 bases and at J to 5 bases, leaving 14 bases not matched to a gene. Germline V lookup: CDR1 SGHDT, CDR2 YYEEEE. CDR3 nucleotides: TGTGCCAGCAGCTTATTTCCGGGGACTAGTGGTGACGAGACCCAGTACTTC. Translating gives CASSLFPGTSGDETQYF.

In nucleotides, the CDR3 is TGTGCCATCTCGGGGCCGGGGATGAACACTGAAGCTTTCTTT. Protein sequence: CAISGPGMNTEAFF. The chain couples TRBV10-3 to TRBJ1-1, with D maybe TRBD1 (5 bases). The germline V gene has CDR1 ENHRY and CDR2 SYGVKD. CDR3 length equals 14 residues. Between the trimmed V and J ends, which lost 8 bases and 0 bases, there was a span of 13 bases.

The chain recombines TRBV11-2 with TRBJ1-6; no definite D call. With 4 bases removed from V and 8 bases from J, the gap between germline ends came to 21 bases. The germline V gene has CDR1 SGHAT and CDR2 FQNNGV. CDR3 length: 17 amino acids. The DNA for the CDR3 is TGTGCCAGCAGCTCCTCTCGAGGCACCTGGGTGGATTCACCCCTCCACTTT. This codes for CASSSSRGTWVDSPLHF.

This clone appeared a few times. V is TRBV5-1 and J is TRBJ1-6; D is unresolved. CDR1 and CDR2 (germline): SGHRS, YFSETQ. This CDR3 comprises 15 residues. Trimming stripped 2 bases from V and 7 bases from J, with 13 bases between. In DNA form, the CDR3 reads TGCGCCAGCAGCTTTCGGGGAGAAGTCAATTCACCCCTCCACTTT. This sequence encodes CASSFRGEVNSPLHF.